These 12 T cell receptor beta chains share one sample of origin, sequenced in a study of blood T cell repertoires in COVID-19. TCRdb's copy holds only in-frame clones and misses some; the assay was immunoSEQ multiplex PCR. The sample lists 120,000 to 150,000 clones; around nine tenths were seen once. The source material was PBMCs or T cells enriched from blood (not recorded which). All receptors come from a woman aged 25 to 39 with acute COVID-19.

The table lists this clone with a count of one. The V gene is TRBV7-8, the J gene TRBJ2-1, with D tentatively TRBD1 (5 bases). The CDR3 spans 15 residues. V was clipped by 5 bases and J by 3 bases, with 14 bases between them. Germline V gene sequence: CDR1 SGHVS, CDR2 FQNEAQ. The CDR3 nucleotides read TGTGCCAGCAGCCCTTCAGGGTCGTACTACAATGAGCAGTTCTTC. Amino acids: CASSPSGSYYNEQFF. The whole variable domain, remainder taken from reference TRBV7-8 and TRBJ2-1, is GAGVSQSPRYKVAKRGQDVALRCDPISGHVSLFWYQQALGQGPEFLTYFQNEAQLDKSGLPSDRFFAERPEGSVSTLKIQRTQQEDSAVYLCASSPSGSYYNEQFFGPGTRLTVL.

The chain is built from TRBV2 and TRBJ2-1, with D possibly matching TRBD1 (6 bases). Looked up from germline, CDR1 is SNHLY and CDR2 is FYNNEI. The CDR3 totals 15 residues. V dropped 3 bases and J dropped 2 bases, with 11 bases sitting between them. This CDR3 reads CASSDNRVTYNEQFF. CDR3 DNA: TGTGCCAGCAGTGATAACAGGGTCACCTACAATGAGCAGTTCTTC.

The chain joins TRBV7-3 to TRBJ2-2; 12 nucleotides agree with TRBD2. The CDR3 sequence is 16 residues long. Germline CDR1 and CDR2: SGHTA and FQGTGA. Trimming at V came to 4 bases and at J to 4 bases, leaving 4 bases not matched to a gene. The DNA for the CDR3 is TGTGCCAGCAGCTCAGGGACTAGCGGGCTCACCGGGGAGCTGTTTTTT. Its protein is CASSSGTSGLTGELFF.

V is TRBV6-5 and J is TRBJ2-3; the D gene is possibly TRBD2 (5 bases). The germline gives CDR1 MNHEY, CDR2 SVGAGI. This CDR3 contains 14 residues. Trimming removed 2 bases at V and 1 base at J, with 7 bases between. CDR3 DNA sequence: TGTGCCAGCAGTTACGCGCGGGGCACAGATACGCAGTATTTT. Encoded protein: CASSYARGTDTQYF.

The CDR3 DNA reads TGTGCCAGCAGTGAGGAAGGCACAGGCGGCTATGGCTACACCTTC. Protein sequence: CASSEEGTGGYGYTF. The J gene is TRBJ1-2, the V gene TRBV6-4; a weak D match, TRBD1 (5 bases). CDR1 is MRHNA and CDR2 is SNTAGT in the germline V gene. This CDR3 is built from 15 residues. Deletions cut 3 bases from V and 4 bases from J, with 15 bases between.

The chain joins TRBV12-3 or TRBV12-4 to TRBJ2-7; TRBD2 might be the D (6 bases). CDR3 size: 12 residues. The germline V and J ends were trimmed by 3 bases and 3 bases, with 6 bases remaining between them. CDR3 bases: TGTGCCAGCAGTTTGGACTACTACGAGCAGTACTTC. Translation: CASSLDYYEQYF.

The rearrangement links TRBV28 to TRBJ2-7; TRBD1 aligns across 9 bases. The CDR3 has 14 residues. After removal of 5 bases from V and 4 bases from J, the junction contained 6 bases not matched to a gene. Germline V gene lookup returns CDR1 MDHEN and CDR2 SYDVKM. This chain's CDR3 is CASSQTDRGYEQYF. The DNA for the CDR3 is TGTGCCAGCAGTCAAACGGACAGGGGTTACGAGCAGTACTTC.

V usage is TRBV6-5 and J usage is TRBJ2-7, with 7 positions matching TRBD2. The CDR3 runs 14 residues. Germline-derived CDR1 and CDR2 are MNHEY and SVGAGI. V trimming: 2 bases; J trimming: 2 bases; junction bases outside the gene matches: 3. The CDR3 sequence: CASSYSGVTYEQYF. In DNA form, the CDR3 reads TGTGCCAGCAGTTACAGCGGGGTAACCTACGAGCAGTACTTC.

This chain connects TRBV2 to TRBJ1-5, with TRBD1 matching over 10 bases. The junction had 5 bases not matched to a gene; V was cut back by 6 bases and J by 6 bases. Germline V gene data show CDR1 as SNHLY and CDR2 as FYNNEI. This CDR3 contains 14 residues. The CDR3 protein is CASRPGQGSQPQHF. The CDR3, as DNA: TGTGCCAGCAGACCGGGACAGGGGAGTCAGCCCCAGCATTTT.

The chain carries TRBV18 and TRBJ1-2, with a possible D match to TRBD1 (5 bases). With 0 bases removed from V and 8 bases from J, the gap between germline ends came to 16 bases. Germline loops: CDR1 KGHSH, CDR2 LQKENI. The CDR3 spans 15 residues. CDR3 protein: CASSPPEMEGTGYTF. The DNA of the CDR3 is TGTGCCAGCTCACCACCAGAAATGGAGGGGACCGGCTACACCTTC.

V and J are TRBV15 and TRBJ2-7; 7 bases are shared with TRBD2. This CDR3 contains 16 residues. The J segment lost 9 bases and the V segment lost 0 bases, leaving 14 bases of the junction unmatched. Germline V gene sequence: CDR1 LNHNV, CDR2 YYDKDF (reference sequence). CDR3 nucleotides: TGTGCCACCAGCAGAGAGTGGGGCGGGAGACCCGAGGGGCAGTACTTC. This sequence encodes CATSREWGGRPEGQYF.

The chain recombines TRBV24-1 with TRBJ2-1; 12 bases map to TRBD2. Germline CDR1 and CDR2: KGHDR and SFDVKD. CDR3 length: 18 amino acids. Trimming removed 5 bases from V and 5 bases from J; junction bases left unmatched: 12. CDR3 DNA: TGTGCCACCAGTGTGACTAGCGGGAGTTTTAAAACGAACAATGAGCAGTTCTTC. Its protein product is CATSVTSGSFKTNNEQFF.